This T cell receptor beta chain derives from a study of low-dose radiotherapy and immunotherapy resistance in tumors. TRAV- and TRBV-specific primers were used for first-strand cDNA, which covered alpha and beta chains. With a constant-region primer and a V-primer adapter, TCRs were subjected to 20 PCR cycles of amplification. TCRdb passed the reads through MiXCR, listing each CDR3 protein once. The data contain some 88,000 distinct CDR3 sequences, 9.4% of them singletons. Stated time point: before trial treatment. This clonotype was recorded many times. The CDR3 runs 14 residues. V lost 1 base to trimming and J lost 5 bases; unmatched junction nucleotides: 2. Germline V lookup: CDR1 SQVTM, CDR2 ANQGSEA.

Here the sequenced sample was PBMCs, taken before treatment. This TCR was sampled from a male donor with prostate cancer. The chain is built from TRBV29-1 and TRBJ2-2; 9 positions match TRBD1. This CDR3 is CSVEVGQGTGELFF. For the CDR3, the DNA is TGCAGCGTTGAAGTGGGACAGGGAACCGGGGAGCTGTTTTTT.